A single T cell receptor beta chain is shown here with its context. The junction differs from germline at one of its ends, possibly a read error. Patients were ruled out by autoimmune disease history or systemic immunosuppression. The data derive from a study of OX40 agonist ivuxolimab in advanced cancers. Study context: Head and neck, renal cell, melanoma or hepatocellular carcinoma were the cancers that dose-escalation patients had.

Sequencing used immunoSEQ multiplex PCR; TCRdb keeps in-frame clones, though not all of them. Of tens of thousands of clones listed, around 80% are singletons. There are 15 residues in the CDR3. Germline loops: CDR1 MDHEN, CDR2 SYDVKM. This clonotype was sampled from an adult with an advanced solid tumor such as melanoma, head and neck, liver or kidney cancer. Sequencing used CD4+ or CD8+ T cells sorted from blood, obtained in a trial of the OX40 agonist ivuxolimab. The V and J genes are TRBV28 and TRBJ2-1, with 8 bases matching TRBD2. This chain's CDR3 is CAGRLTSGGGNEQFF. Written as DNA, the CDR3 is TGTGCCGGCAGGCTTACTAGCGGCGGAGGTAATGAGCAGTTCTTC.